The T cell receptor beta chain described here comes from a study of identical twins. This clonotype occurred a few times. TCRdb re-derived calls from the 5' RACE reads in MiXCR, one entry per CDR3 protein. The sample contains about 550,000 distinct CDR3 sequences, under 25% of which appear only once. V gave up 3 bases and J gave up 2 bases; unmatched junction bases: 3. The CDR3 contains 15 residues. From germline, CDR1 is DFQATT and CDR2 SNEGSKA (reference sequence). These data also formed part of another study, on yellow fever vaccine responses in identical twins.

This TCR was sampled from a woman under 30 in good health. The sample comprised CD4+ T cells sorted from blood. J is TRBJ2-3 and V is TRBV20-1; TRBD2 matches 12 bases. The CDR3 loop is CSASPSGRATDTQYF. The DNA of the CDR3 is TGCAGTGCTAGTCCTAGCGGGAGGGCCACAGATACGCAGTATTTT.